This T cell receptor (beta chain) emerged from a study of shared T cell receptors in the human thymus. V lost 6 bases and J 1 base, leaving 12 bases between the germline ends. The germline gives CDR1 MNHNY, CDR2 SVGAGI (reference sequence). This CDR3 has 14 residues. Profiled with immunoSEQ multiplex PCR; TCRdb holds only in-frame clones, not every one. This table holds 630,000 or so clones, roughly 86% found once. The sample was also reused in another study, on human thymus T cells. As reported in that work: Donation came from healthy Finnish infants having corrective surgery for congenital heart defects.

The sequencing sample was made of thymocytes. This receptor was identified in a boy in the first two years of life with a congenital heart defect. The genes are TRBV6-6 and TRBJ1-2; possibly TRBD1 for D (6 bases). Written as DNA, the CDR3 is TGTGCCAGCAGCTCCGGACAGATTAACTATGGCTACACCTTC. Its protein is CASSSGQINYGYTF.